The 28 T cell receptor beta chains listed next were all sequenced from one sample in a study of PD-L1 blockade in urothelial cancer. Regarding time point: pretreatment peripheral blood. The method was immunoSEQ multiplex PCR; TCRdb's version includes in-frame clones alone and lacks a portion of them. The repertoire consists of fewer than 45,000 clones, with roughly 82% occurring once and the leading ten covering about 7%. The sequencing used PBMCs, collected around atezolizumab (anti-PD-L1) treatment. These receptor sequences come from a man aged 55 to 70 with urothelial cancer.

The DNA of the CDR3 is TGTGCCAGCAGTCCGGGACAGAGCGAAAAACTGTTTTTT. Its protein product is CASSPGQSEKLFF. The chain uses TRBV6-5 and TRBJ1-4; 7 positions agree with TRBD1. The CDR3 extends over 13 amino acids. CDR1 is MNHEY and CDR2 is SVGAGI in the germline V gene. Trimming took 5 bases from V and 8 from J; bases not matched to a gene: 5.

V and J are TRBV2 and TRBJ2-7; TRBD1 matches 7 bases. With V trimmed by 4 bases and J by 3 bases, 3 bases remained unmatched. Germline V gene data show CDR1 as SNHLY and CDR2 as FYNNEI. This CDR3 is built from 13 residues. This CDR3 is CASSAGGLYEQYF. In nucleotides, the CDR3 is TGTGCCAGCAGTGCAGGGGGTCTCTACGAGCAGTACTTC.

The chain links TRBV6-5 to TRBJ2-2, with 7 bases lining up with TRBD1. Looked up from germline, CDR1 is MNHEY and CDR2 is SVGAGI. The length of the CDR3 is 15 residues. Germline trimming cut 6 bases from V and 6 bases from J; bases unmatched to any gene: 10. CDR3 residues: CASSPRDRAAGELFF. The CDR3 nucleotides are TGTGCCAGCAGCCCCCGAGACAGGGCGGCCGGGGAGCTGTTTTTT.

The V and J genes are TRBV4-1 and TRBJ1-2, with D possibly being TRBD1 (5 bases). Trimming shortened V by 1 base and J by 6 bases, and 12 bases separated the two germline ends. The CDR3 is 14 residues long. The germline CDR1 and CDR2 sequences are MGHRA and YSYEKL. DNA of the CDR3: TGCGCCAGCAGCCAAGTGACAGCGAAGAATGGCTACACCTTC. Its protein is CASSQVTAKNGYTF.

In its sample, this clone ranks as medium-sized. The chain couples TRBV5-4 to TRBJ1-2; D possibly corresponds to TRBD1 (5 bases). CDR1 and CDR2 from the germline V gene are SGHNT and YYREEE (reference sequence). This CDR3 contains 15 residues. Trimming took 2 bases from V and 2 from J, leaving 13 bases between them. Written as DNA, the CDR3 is TGTGCCAGCAGCTTTCCGGGACTCAAGAACTATGGCTACACCTTC. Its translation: CASSFPGLKNYGYTF.

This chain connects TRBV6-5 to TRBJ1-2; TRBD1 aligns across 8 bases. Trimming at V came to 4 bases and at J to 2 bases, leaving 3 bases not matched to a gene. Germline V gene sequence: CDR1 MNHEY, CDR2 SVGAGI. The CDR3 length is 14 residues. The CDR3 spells CASSLRTGNYGYTF. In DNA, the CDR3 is TGTGCCAGCAGTTTGAGGACAGGGAACTATGGCTACACCTTC.

The CDR3 loop is CASSLGGGESSGNTIYF. CDR3 DNA sequence: TGTGCCAGCAGCTTAGGGGGAGGGGAAAGCTCTGGAAACACCATATATTTT. The chain recombines TRBV7-2 with TRBJ1-3; possibly TRBD1 for D (5 bases). This CDR3 region has 17 residues. CDR1 and CDR2 (germline): SGHTA, FQGNSA. The V and J ends lost 1 base and 0 bases respectively, with 13 bases between them.

CDR3 region: CASRKAGTSGSTDTQYF. The CDR3 DNA reads TGCGCCAGCAGGAAGGCAGGGACTAGCGGTAGCACAGATACGCAGTATTTT. The rearrangement uses TRBV4-1 and TRBJ2-3, with 11 bases aligning to TRBD2. Germline CDR1 reads MGHRA; CDR2 reads YSYEKL. V trimming: 6 bases; J trimming: 0 bases; junction bases outside the gene matches: 8. The CDR3 spans 17 residues.

This CDR3 is CASSLNLDRWDPYNSPLHF. CDR3 DNA sequence: TGTGCCAGCAGTTTAAACCTGGACAGGTGGGACCCCTATAATTCACCCCTCCACTTT. The V call is TRBV28, the J call TRBJ1-6; TRBD1 matches 7 bases. Germline values: CDR1 MDHEN, CDR2 SYDVKM. V was pared by 2 bases and J by 2 bases, with 12 bases of the junction left unmatched. This CDR3 has 19 residues.

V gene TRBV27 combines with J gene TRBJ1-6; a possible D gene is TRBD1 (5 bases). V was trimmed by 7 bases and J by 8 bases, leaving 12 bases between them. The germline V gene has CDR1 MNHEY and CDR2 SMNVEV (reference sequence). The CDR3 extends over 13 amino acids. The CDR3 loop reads CASTISGDSPLHF. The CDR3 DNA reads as TGTGCCAGCACTATTTCGGGGGATTCACCCCTCCACTTT.

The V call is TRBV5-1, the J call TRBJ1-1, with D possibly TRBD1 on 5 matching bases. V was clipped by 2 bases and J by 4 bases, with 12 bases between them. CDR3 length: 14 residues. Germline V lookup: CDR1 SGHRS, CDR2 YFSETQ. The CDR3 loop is CASSFFSGPTEAFF. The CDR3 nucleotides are TGCGCCAGCAGCTTCTTCTCAGGGCCCACTGAAGCTTTCTTT.

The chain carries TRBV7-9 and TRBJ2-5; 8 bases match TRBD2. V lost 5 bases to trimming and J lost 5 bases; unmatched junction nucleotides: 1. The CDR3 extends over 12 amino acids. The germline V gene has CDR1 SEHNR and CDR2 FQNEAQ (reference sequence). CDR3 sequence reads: CASSRGGETQYF. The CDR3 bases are TGTGCCAGCAGCCGGGGGGGGGAGACCCAGTACTTC.

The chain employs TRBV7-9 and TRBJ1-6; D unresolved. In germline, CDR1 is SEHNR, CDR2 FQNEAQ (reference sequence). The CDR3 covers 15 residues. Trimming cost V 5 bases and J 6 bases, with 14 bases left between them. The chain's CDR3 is CASSAGAEGNSPLHF. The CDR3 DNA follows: TGTGCCAGCAGCGCCGGAGCGGAGGGTAATTCACCCCTCCACTTT.

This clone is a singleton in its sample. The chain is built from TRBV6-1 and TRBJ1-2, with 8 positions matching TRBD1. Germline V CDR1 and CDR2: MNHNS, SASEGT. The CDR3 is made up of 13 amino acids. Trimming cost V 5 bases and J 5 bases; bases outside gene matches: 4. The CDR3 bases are TGTGCCAGCAGTCCCGGGACAGGATATGGCTACACCTTC. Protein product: CASSPGTGYGYTF.

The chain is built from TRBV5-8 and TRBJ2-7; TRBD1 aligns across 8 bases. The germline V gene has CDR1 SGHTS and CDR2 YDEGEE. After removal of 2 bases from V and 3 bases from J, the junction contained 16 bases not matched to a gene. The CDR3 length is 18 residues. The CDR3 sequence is CASSFRDRLQIGVYEQYF. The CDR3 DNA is TGTGCCAGCAGCTTCCGGGACAGGCTCCAAATTGGCGTCTACGAGCAGTACTTC.

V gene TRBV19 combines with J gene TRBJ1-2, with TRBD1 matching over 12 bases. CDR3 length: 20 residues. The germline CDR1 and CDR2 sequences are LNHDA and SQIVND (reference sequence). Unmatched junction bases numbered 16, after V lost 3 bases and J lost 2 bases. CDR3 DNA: TGTGCCAGTAGTATTAGGCGAGGGACAGGGGGCGAGTCCTCCAACTATGGCTACACCTTC. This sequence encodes CASSIRRGTGGESSNYGYTF.

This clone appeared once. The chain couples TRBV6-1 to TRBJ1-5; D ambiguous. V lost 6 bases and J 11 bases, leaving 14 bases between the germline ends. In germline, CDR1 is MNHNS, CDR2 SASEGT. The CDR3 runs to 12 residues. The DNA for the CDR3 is TGTGCCAGCAGAAACCAGTGGGCAGCCCAGCATTTT. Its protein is CASRNQWAAQHF.

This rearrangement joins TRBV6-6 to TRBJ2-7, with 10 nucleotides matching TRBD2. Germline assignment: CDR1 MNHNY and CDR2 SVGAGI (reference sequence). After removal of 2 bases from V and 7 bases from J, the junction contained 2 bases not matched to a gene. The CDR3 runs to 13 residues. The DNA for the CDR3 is TGTGCCAGCAGTTACAGCGGGGGGGGAGAGCAGTACTTC. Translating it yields CASSYSGGGEQYF.

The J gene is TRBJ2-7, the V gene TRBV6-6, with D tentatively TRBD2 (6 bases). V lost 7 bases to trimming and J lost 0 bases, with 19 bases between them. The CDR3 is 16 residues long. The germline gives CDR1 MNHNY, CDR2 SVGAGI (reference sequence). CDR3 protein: CASTDSVGGSSYEQYF. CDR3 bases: TGTGCCAGCACCGACAGCGTGGGGGGAAGCTCCTACGAGCAGTACTTC.

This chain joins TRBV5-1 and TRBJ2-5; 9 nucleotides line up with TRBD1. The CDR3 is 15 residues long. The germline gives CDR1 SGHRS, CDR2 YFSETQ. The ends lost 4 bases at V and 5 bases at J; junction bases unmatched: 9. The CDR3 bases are TGCGCCAGCAGCGCCGGGACAGGGAGGACTGAGACCCAGTACTTC. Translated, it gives CASSAGTGRTETQYF. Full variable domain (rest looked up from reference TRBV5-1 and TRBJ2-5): KAGVTQTPRYLIKTRGQQVTLSCSPISGHRSVSWYQQTPGQGLQFLFEYFSETQRNKGNFPGRFSGRQFSNSRSEMNVSTLELGDSALYLCASSAGTGRTETQYFGPGTRLLVL.

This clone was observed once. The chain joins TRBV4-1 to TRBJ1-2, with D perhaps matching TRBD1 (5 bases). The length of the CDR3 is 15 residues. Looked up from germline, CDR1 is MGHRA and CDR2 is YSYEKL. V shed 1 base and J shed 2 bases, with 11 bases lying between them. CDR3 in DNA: TGCGCCAGCAGCCAAGGGGGCACAGCCAACTATGGCTACACCTTC. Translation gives CASSQGGTANYGYTF.

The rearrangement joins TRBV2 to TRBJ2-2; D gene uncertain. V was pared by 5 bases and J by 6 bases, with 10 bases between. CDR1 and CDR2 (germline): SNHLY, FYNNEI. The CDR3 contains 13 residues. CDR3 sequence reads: CASSMRIAGELFF. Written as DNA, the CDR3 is TGTGCCAGCAGTATGAGGATAGCCGGGGAGCTGTTTTTT. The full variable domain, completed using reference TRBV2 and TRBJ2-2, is EPEVTQTPSHQVTQMGQEVILRCVPISNHLYFYWYRQILGQKVEFLVSFYNNEISEKSEIFDDQFSVERPDGSNFTLKIRSTKLEDSAMYFCASSMRIAGELFFGEGSRLTVL.

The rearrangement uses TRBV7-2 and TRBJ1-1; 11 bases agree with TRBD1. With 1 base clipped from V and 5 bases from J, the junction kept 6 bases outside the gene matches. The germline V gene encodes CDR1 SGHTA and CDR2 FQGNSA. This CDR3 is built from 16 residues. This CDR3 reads CASSLEGTGGMTEAFF. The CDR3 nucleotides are TGTGCCAGCAGCTTAGAAGGGACAGGGGGGATGACTGAAGCTTTCTTT.

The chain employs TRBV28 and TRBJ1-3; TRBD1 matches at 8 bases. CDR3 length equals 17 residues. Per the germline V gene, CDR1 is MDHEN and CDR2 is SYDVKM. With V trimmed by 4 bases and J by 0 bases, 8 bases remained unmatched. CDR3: CASSSIGQGNSGNTIYF. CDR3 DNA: TGTGCCAGCAGTTCAATAGGACAGGGAAACTCTGGAAACACCATATATTTT.

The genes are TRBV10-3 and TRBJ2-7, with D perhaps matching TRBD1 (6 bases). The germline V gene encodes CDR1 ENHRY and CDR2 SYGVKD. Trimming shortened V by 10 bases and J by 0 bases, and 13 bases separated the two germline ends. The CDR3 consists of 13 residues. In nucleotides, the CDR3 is TGTGCCACGAGGGGGAATAGCTCCTACGAGCAGTACTTC. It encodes CATRGNSSYEQYF.

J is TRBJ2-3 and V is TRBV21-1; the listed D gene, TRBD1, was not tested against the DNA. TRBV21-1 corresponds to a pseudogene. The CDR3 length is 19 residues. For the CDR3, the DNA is TGTGCCAGCAGCAAAAAGGAGGGGGGGACAGGTGGCCACACAGATACGCAGTATTTT. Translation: CASSKKEGGTGGHTDTQYF.

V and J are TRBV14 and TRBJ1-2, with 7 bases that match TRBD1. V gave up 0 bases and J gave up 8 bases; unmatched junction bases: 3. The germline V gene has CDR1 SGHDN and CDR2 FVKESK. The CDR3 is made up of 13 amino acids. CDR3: CASSQERGLGYTF. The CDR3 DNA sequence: TGTGCCAGCAGCCAAGAAAGGGGGCTGGGCTACACCTTC.

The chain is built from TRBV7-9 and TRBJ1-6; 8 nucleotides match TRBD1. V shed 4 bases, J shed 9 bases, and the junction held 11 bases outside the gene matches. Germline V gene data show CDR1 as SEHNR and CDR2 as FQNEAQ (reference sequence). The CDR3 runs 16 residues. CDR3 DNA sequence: TGTGCCAGCAGCTCCCCCTTTGACAGGGGCAGTTCACCCCTCCACTTT. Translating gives CASSSPFDRGSSPLHF.